Listed here are 17 T cell receptor beta chains from one sample, sequenced in a study of shared clonotypes between healthy human individuals. Data came from immunoSEQ multiplex PCR; TCRdb stores just in-frame clones and leaves some out. The sample has around 690,000 clones, less than 95% seen once; the top ten hold approximately 35%. Sample: memory CD8+ T cells from PBMCs. As to subset: CD45RO+ cells pooled with CCR7-negative TemRA cells. These TCRs come from a man aged 18 to 29 in good health. Some clones in this sample may be carry-over from other donors' samples.

J is TRBJ2-3 and V is TRBV9; D not resolved. The V and J ends lost 0 bases and 2 bases respectively, with 7 bases between them. The CDR3 is 14 amino acids. In germline, CDR1 is SGDLS, CDR2 YYNGEE. CDR3: CASSVDGYTDTQYF. CDR3 coding DNA: TGTGCCAGCAGCGTAGACGGATACACAGATACGCAGTATTTT.

The genes are TRBV28 and TRBJ1-2, with a weak D call TRBD1 (5 bases). Germline CDR1 is MDHEN and CDR2 is SYDVKM. Between the trimmed V and J ends, which lost 3 bases and 4 bases, there was a span of 9 bases. The CDR3 loop spans 13 amino acids. Written as DNA, the CDR3 is TGTGCCAGCAGTTTGAGACAGAGCTATGGCTACACCTTC. Translated: CASSLRQSYGYTF.

The rearrangement joins TRBV9 to TRBJ1-5, with D possibly TRBD1 on 5 matching bases. Germline CDR1 reads SGDLS; CDR2 reads YYNGEE. There are 14 residues in the CDR3. The V and J ends lost 4 bases and 5 bases respectively, with 13 bases between them. Written as DNA, the CDR3 is TGTGCCAGCAGCCGGGACGGACTCTATCAGCCCCAGCATTTT. This encodes CASSRDGLYQPQHF.

Points on this clone: Other DNA sequences in the sample encode the same CDR3. The V and J genes are TRBV27 and TRBJ2-7; D ambiguous. Trimming shortened V by 2 bases and J by 4 bases, and 12 bases separated the two germline ends. Germline CDR1 reads MNHEY; CDR2 reads SMNVEV (reference sequence). CDR3 length: 14 residues. CDR3: CASSLGGRAYEQYF. Here the CDR3 DNA reads TGTGCCAGCAGTTTAGGCGGCCGGGCGTACGAGCAGTACTTC.

V and J are TRBV28 and TRBJ1-1; D is unresolved. The CDR3 loop spans 12 amino acids. Germline V lookup: CDR1 MDHEN, CDR2 SYDVKM. Trimming removed 6 bases at V and 5 bases at J, with 10 bases between. The CDR3 nucleotides are TGTGCCAGCAGGATCCGGGGTACTGAAGCTTTCTTT. Translated: CASRIRGTEAFF.

For this clone: A far larger clone lies a single base away; this is likely a read error. This CDR3 is also generated by other DNA sequences in the sample. The chain links TRBV29-1 to TRBJ2-1; maybe TRBD2 (6 bases). Per germline, CDR1 SQVTM and CDR2 ANQGSEA. This CDR3 region has 13 residues. The CDR3 DNA sequence: TGTAGCGTCTACACGGGACTTTCCAATGAGCAGTTCTTC. Its translation: CSVYTGLSNEQFF.

A few counts support this clone. V usage is TRBV4-1 and J usage is TRBJ1-4; D ambiguous. The germline V gene has CDR1 MGHRA and CDR2 YSYEKL. With 2 bases removed from V and 5 bases from J, the gap between germline ends came to 18 bases. The CDR3 length is 17 residues. CDR3 amino acids: CASSQPWREVRNEKLFF. The CDR3 DNA reads TGCGCCAGCAGCCAACCCTGGAGGGAGGTGCGAAATGAAAAACTGTTTTTT.

V usage is TRBV4-3 and J usage is TRBJ2-4, with 8 bases matching TRBD2. Germline V CDR1 and CDR2: LGHNA, YSLEER. J gave up 2 bases and V 2 bases, and 11 bases lay outside the gene matches. The CDR3 consists of 18 residues. CDR3 nucleotides: TGCGCCAGCAGCCAATCATCGGGAGGGGAGTGGTCCAAAAACATTCAGTACTTC. Amino acids: CASSQSSGGEWSKNIQYF.

V and J are TRBV29-1 and TRBJ2-1, with D unclear. The germline CDR1 and CDR2 sequences are SQVTM and ANQGSEA. There are 12 residues in the CDR3. Trimming took 3 bases from V and 4 from J, leaving 7 bases between them. For the CDR3, the DNA is TGCAGCGTTGAGCACCGATACAATGAGCAGTTCTTC. Protein sequence: CSVEHRYNEQFF.

The J gene is TRBJ2-1, the V gene TRBV5-1, with TRBD2 matching over 14 bases. V lost 3 bases to trimming and J lost 1 base; unmatched junction nucleotides: 3. Germline CDR1 reads SGHRS; CDR2 reads YFSETQ. The CDR3 is 17 amino acids. In nucleotides, the CDR3 is TGCGCCAGCAGCTCAGGACTAGCGGGAGGATCCTACAATGAGCAGTTCTTC. Amino acid sequence: CASSSGLAGGSYNEQFF.

The chain recombines TRBV19 with TRBJ1-5; 10 bases are a match to TRBD1. Per the germline V gene, CDR1 is LNHDA and CDR2 is SQIVND (reference sequence). The junction had 9 bases not matched to a gene; V was cut back by 9 bases and J by 4 bases. The CDR3 is 15 amino acids. CDR3 sequence reads: CASRDRGFSNQPQHF. CDR3 bases: TGTGCCAGCCGGGACAGGGGATTCTCGAATCAGCCCCAGCATTTT. Based on the CDR3 plus reference TRBV19 and TRBJ1-5, the full variable domain is DGGITQSPKYLFRKEGQNVTLSCEQNLNHDAMYWYRQDPGQGLRLIYYSQIVNDFQKGDIAEGYSVSREKKESFPLTVTSAQKNPTAFYLCASRDRGFSNQPQHFGDGTRLSIL.

The DNA for the CDR3 is TGTGCCAGCATCGCAAGGGGGGGACTTGAAGCTTTCTTT. This encodes CASIARGGLEAFF. V and J are TRBV14 and TRBJ1-1, with D possibly TRBD1 on 6 matching bases. Germline CDR1 is SGHDN and CDR2 is FVKESK. The CDR3 loop spans 13 amino acids. Between the trimmed V and J ends, which lost 7 bases and 7 bases, there was a span of 16 bases.

V usage is TRBV5-1 and J usage is TRBJ1-1; D remains unclear. Germline loops: CDR1 SGHRS, CDR2 YFSETQ. The CDR3 length is 14 residues. V was shortened by 0 bases and J by 3 bases, with 9 bases between the two germline ends. The CDR3 sequence: CASSLGPAYTEAFF. The DNA of the CDR3 is TGCGCCAGCAGCTTGGGGCCGGCCTACACTGAAGCTTTCTTT.

This sequence joins TRBV28 and TRBJ1-1; D ambiguous. V lost 3 bases to trimming and J lost 4 bases, with 6 bases between them. CDR1 MDHEN and CDR2 SYDVKM come from the germline V gene. CDR3 length: 12 amino acids. The CDR3 DNA reads as TGTGCCAGCAGTTTCGCGACCACTGAAGCTTTCTTT. Its protein is CASSFATTEAFF.

CDR3 sequence reads: CASSVLETPRTNYGYTF. CDR3 bases: TGTGCCAGCAGCGTTCTTGAGACCCCCCGTACTAACTATGGCTACACCTTC. The chain uses TRBV9 and TRBJ1-2; D is unresolved. This CDR3 region has 17 residues. CDR1 is SGDLS, CDR2 YYNGEE, per germline. V lost 2 bases and J 0 bases, leaving 17 bases between the germline ends.

The chain couples TRBV2 to TRBJ2-1, with 13 nucleotides matching TRBD2. This CDR3 has 17 amino acids. V lost 3 bases, J lost 4 bases, and 6 bases stayed unmatched. The germline CDR1 and CDR2 sequences are SNHLY and FYNNEI. CDR3 in amino acids: CASSDTSGRAGYNEQFF. In nucleotides, the CDR3 is TGTGCCAGCAGTGATACTAGCGGGAGGGCTGGTTACAATGAGCAGTTCTTC.

V usage is TRBV20-1 and J usage is TRBJ2-7; no clear D gene. The CDR3 runs 11 residues. Germline CDR1 and CDR2: DFQATT and SNEGSKA (reference sequence). Deletions cut 3 bases from V and 4 bases from J, with 7 bases between. In nucleotides, the CDR3 is TGCAGTGCTAGCGGTCAGTACGAGCAGTACTTC. It codes for CSASGQYEQYF.